This T cell receptor beta chain was observed in a study of blood T cell repertoires in COVID-19 (dated by TCRdb to about 2020). In the study overall: The collaborator samples originated in the United States, Italy and Spain and spanned the acute and convalescent phases of COVID-19. The material from the prospective study consisted of cDNA or gDNA derived from T cells, B-cell-depleted T cells, or PBMCs. Subjects who had been exposed to COVID-19, were actively infected with it, or had recovered from it provided the deeply sampled blood TCRbeta repertoires that made up the dataset. The repertoires were released in a freely available public database intended as a resource for research on the immune response to SARS-CoV-2. Samples were obtained from the ongoing ImmuneRACE study (first 160 participants) and from 950 to 1,500 subjects provided by 6 global collaborators. The sample metadata nearly always contained a de-identified subject ID, COVID-19 status, age in years and sex. Where HLA class I and class II types were available, the types were taken from metadata supplied by the sample provider, not from assay-based typing.

Samples from volunteer blood donors who had recovered from COVID-19 were contributed by a second Seattle source. Whole blood was collected in K2EDTA tubes by collaborating institutions according to the institutions' own protocols. Collaborator samples were shipped for TCRbeta analysis as frozen whole blood, isolated PBMCs, or DNA extracted from either sample type. General findings and caveats noted by the study authors: How much clinical and demographic metadata was included differed by source and by participant, and the metadata was provided uncurated.

For this clone: No cognate antigen has been identified for it. No much larger clone exists at a distance of one base, and base qualities are not known.

The immunoSEQ Assay, a bias-controlled multiplex PCR, was used to amplify TCRbeta CDR3 regions from genomic DNA. In the authors' own workflow: The number of nucleated cells in each sample was estimated by amplification of reference gene primers within the assay. To quantify the absolute abundance of each unique TCRbeta CDR3 rearrangement, sequence reads were collapsed and filtered. Productive Simpson clonality was computed per sample as the square root of Simpson's diversity index over productive rearrangements. Entries here come from immuneACCESS through TCRdb and include only in-frame sequences with V and J called. Some clones fail to appear in such tables; in the studies checked, an unresolved V gene covers under half of the shortfall, and the cause of the remainder is unknown. V, J and clone size derive from that table, while D and trimming were established from the DNA sequence. Within this sample are roughly 260,000 clones, with around 90% of them counted one time only. The ten most abundant clones make up 4% of the sample.

V is cut back by 6 bases and J by 0 bases, with 4 bases in the junction unmatched. Inclusive of the bounding cysteine and phenylalanine, the CDR3 is 14 residues long. Here the CDR3 DNA is all that survives: 42 bases in frame from base 1. Via the germline V gene, CDR1 is MNHEY and CDR2 SVGEGT. This receptor was obtained from a man in his sixties who had recovered from COVID-19. This receptor chain uses TRBV6-2 or TRBV6-3 and TRBJ2-7; TRBD2 agrees with 8 junctional bases. Sequencing was done on a sample of peripheral blood. The CDR3 amino acid sequence is: CASSLLAVSYEQYF. The DNA sequence is given as TGTGCCAGCAGCTTACTAGCGGTCTCCTACGAGCAGTACTTC.